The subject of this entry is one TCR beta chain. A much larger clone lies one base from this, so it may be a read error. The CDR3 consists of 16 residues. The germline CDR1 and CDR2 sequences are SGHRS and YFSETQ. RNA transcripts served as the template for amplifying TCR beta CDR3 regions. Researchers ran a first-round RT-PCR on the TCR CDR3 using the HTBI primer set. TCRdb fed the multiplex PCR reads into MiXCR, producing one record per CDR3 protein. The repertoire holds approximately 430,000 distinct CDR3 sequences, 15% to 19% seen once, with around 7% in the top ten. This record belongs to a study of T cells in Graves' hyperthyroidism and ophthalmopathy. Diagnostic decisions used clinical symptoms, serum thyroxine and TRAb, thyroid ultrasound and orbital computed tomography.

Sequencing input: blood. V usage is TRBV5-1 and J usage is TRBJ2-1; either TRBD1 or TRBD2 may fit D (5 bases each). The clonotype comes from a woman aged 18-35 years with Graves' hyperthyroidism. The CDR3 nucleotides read TGCGCCAGCAGCCGCTTTGGTGGGGGATCCTACAATGGGCAGTTCTTC. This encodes CASSRFGGGSYNGQFF. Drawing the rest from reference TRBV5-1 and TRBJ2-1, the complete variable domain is KAGVTQTPRYLIKTRGQQVTLSCSPISGHRSVSWYQQTPGQGLQFLFEYFSETQRNKGNFPGRFSGRQFSNSRSEMNVSTLELGDSALYLCASSRFGGGSYNGQFFGPGTRLTVL.